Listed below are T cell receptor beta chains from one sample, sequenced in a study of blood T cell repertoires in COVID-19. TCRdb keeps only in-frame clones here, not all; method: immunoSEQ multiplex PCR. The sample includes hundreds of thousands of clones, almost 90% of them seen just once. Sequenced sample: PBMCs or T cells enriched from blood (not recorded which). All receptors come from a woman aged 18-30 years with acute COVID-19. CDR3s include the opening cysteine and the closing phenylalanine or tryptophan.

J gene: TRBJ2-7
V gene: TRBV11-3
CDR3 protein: CASSLDPRTAYPDEQYF

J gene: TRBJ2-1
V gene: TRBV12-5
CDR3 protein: CASGLGSGGSYNEQFF

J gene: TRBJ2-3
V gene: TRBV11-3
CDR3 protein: CASSGRSGLLGDTQYF

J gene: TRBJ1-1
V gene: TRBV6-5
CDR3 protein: CASSYSTAPRTEAFF

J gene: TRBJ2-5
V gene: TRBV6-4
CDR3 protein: CASSENSGGETQYF

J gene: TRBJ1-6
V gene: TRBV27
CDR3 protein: CASSFPGSPLHF

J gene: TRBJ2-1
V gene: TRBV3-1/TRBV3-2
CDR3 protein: CASRAKSGTSGGAYNEQFF

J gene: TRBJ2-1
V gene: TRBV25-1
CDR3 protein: CASSEGAGASYNEQFF

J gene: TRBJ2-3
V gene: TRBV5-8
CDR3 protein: CASSLAVGADTQYF

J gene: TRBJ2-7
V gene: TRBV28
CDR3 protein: CASSLFYEQYF

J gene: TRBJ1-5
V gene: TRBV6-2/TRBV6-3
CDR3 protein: CASSWEGPYRPQHF

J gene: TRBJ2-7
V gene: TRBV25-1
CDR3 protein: CASSEWGGAAAHEQYF

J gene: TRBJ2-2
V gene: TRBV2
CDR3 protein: CASSERGHLTGELFF

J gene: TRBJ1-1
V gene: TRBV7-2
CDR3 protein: CASRRQGDTEAFF

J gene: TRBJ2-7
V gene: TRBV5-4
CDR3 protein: CASSSAGGPYEQYF

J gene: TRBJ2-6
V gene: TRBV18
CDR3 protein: CASSLRQGSNSGANVLTF

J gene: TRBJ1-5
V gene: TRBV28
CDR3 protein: CASSLGGEAIGQHF

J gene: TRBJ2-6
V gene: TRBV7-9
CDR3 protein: CASSVPGGRVSGANVLTF

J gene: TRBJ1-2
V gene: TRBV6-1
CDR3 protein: CASSENRGGYTF

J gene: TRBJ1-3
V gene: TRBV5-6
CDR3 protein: CASSLDLTAGNTIYF

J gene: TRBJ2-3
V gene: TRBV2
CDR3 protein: CASSGTGADTQYF

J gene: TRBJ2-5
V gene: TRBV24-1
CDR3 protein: CATSDRNRDRGFRETQYF

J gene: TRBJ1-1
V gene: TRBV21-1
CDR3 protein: CATLPVNTEAFF

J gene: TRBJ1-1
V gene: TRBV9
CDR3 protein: CASSVAGSTEAFF

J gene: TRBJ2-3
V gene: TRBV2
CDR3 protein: CASSGLAASTDTQYF

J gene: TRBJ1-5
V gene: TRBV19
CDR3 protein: CASSDTSYYQPQHF

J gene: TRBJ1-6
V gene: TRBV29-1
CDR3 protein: CSAKGSDSPLHF

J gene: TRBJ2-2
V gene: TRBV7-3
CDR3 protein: CASSLGQGANTGELFF

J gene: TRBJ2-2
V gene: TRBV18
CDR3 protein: CASSPGSVTGELFF

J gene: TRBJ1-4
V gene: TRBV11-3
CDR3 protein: CASSLGHRATNEKLFF

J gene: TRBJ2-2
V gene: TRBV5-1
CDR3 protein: CASRGPWIDRDRGFGELFF

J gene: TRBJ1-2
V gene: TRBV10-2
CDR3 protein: CASSQPADRVGGYTF

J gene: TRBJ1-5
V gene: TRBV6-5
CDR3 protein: CASSYRGPLGKPQHF

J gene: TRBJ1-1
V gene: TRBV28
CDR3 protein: CASSLTYIEAFF

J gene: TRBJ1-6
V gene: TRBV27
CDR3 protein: CASSLSKGLQGPLHF

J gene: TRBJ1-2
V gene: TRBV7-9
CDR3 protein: CASSLGLTIGGYTF

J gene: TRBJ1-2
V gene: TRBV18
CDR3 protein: CASSPRDRGSEGYTF

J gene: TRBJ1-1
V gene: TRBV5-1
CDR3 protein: CASSYSQTNTEAFF

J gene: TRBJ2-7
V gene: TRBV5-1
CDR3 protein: CASRPLTSGSYEQYF

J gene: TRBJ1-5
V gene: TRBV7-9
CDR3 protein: CASTTPGQPQHF

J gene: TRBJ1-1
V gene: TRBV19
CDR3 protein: CASSSGQGAVSWNTEAFF

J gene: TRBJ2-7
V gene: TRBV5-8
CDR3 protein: CASSSTGDEQYF

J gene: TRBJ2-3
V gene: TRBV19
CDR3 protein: CASGEGQVRADTQYF

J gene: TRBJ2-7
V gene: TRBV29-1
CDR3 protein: CSVGQIGGEQYF

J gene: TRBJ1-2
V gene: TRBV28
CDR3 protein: CASSWIRANYGYTF

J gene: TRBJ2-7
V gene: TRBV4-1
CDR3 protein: CASSQDGGRGSYEQYF

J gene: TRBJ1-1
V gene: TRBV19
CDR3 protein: CASRREGGTEAFF

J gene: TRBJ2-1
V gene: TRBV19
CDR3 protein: CASSIEISGFSYNEQFF

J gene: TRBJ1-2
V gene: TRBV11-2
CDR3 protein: CASSWIESKGWYGYTF

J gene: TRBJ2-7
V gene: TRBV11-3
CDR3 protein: CASSPTYLSGDPYEQYF

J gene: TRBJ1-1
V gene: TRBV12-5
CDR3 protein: CASGLGTGSEAFF

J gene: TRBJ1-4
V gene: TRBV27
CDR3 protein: CASSKRATNEKLFF